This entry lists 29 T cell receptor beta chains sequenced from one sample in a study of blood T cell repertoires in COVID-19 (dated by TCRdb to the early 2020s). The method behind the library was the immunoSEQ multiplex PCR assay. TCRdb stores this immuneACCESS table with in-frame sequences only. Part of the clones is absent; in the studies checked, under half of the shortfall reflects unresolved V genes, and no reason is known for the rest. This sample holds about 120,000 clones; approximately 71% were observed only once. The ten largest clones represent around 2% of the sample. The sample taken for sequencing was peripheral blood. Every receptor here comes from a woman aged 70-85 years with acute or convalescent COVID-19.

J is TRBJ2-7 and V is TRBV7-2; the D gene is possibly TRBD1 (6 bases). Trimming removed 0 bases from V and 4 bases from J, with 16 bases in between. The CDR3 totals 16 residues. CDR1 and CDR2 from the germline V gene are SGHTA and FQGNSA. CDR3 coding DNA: TGTGCCAGCAGCTTAGCTACAGGGTGGGCTCAGTACGAGCAGTACTTC. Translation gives CASSLATGWAQYEQYF.

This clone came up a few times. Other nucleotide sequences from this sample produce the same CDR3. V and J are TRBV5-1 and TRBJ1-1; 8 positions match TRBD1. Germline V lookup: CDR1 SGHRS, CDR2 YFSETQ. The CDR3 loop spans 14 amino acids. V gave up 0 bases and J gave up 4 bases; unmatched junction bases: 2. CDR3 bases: TGCGCCAGCAGCTTGGGGACAGGGCTCACTGAAGCTTTCTTT. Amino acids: CASSLGTGLTEAFF. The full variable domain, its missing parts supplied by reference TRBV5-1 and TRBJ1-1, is KAGVTQTPRYLIKTRGQQVTLSCSPISGHRSVSWYQQTPGQGLQFLFEYFSETQRNKGNFPGRFSGRQFSNSRSEMNVSTLELGDSALYLCASSLGTGLTEAFFGQGTRLTVV.

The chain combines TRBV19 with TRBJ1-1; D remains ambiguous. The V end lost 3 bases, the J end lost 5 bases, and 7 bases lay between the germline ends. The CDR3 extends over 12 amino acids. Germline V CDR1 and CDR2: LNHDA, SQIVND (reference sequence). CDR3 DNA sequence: TGTGCCAGTAGTATTATCGGTACTGAAGCTTTCTTT. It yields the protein CASSIIGTEAFF.

CDR3 amino acids: CASSRLGGTLNTEAFF. CDR3 nucleotides: TGTGCCAGTAGTCGGCTTGGGGGGACGTTGAACACTGAAGCTTTCTTT. The chain employs TRBV19 and TRBJ1-1; TRBD1 is a possible D gene (5 bases). The CDR3 is 16 residues long. V lost 5 bases and J 0 bases, leaving 16 bases between the germline ends. Germline-derived CDR1 and CDR2 are LNHDA and SQIVND (reference sequence).

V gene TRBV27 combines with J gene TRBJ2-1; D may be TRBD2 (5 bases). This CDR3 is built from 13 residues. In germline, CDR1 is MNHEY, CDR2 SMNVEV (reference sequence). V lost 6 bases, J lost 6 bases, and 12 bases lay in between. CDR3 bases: TGTGCCAGCAGCCCGACTGCGGGCAATGAGCAGTTCTTC. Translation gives CASSPTAGNEQFF.

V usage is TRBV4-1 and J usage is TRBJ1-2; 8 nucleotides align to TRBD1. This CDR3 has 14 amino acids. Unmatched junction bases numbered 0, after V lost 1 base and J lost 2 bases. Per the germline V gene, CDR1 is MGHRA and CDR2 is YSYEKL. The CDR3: CASSQGDRNYGYTF. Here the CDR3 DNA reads TGCGCCAGCAGCCAAGGGGACAGGAACTATGGCTACACCTTC.

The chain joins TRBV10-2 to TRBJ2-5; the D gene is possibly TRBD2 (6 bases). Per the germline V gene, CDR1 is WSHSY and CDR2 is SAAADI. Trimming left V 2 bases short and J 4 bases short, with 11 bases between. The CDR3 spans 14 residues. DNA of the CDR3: TGCGCCAGCAGTGAGCGGCGGGGAGGAGAGACCCAGTACTTC. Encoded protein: CASSERRGGETQYF.

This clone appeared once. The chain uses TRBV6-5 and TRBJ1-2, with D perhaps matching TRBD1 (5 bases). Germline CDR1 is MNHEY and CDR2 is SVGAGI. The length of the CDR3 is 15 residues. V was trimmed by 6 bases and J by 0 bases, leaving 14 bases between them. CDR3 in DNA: TGTGCCAGCAGCCCGGGGGGGATAGCTAACTATGGCTACACCTTC. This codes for CASSPGGIANYGYTF.

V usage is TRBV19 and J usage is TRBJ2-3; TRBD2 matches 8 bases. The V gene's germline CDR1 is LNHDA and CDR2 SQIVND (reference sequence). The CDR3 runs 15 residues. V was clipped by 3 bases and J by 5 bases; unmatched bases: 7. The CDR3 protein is CASSMSGGRGDTQYF. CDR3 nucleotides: TGTGCCAGTAGTATGTCGGGGGGGCGGGGAGATACGCAGTATTTT.

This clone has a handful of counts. The CDR3 DNA is TGTGCCAGCAGGGTGCAGCTGGGGGGCACCGGGGAGCTGTTTTTT. Translated: CASRVQLGGTGELFF. The rearrangement links TRBV27 to TRBJ2-2; the D gene is possibly TRBD2 (6 bases). This CDR3 spans 15 amino acids. With 6 bases removed from V and 4 bases from J, the gap between germline ends came to 15 bases. Germline V gene lookup returns CDR1 MNHEY and CDR2 SMNVEV (reference sequence).

The CDR3 DNA reads as TGTGCCAGCAGCTTCGCGGGCATAGGGGCCAACGTCCTGACTTTC. This encodes CASSFAGIGANVLTF. J is TRBJ2-6 and V is TRBV7-3, with D maybe TRBD2 (5 bases). The CDR3 runs 15 residues. V shed 3 bases and J shed 4 bases, with 10 bases lying between them. Germline V gene sequence: CDR1 SGHTA, CDR2 FQGTGA.

CDR3 sequence reads: CASSLAQRTGDGYTF. The CDR3 DNA reads TGTGCCAGCAGCTTAGCGCAGAGGACAGGGGACGGCTACACCTTC. V is TRBV7-2 and J is TRBJ1-2; 9 bases are shared with TRBD1. Germline CDR1 reads SGHTA; CDR2 reads FQGNSA. Losses at the gene ends were 0 bases for V and 8 bases for J; bases not matched to a gene: 7. CDR3 length equals 15 residues.

CDR3 nucleotide sequence: TGCGCCAGCAGCTGGGAACCGGGATCCTCGGGTGAAAAACTGTTTTTT. It specifies CASSWEPGSSGEKLFF. The rearrangement uses TRBV5-1 and TRBJ1-4; unclear D gene. Trimming removed 3 bases from V and 7 bases from J, with 19 bases in between. CDR1 is SGHRS and CDR2 is YFSETQ in the germline V gene. The CDR3 spans 16 residues.

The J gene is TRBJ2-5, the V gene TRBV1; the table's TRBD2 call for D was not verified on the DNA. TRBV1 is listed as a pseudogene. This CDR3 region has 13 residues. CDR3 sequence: CTSSQAGSETQYF. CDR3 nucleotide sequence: TGCACCAGCAGCCAAGCGGGGAGCGAGACCCAGTACTTC.

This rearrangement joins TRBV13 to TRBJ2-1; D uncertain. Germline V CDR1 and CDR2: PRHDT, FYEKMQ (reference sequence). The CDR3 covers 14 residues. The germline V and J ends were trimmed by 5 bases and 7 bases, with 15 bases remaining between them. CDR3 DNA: TGTGCCAGCAGCCCGGCGTTGGCGGAGAATGAGCAGTTCTTC. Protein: CASSPALAENEQFF.

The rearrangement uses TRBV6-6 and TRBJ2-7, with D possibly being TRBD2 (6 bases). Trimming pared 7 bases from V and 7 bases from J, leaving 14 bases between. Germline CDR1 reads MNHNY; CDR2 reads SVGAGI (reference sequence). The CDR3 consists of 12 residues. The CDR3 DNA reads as TGTGCCAGCATTGGCGGGGTAGAAGAGCAGTACTTC. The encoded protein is CASIGGVEEQYF.

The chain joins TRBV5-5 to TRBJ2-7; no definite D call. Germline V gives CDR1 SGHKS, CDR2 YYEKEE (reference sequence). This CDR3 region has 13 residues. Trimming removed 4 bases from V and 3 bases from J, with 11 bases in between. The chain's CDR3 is CASSPQQNYEQYF. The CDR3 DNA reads TGTGCCAGCAGCCCACAACAGAACTACGAGCAGTACTTC.

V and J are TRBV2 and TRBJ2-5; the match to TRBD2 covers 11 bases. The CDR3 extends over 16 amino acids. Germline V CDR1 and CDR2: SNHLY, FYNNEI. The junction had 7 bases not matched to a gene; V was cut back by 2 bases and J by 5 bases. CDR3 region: CASSEWLAGGRETQYF. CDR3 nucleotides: TGTGCCAGCAGTGAATGGCTAGCGGGGGGTAGGGAGACCCAGTACTTC.

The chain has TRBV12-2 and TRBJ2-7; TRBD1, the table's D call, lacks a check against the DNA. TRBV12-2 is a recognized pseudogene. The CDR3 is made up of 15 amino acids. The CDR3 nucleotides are TGTGCAAGTCGCTTATCGGGACATTTCTCCTACGAGCAGTACTTC. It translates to CASRLSGHFSYEQYF.

The CDR3, as DNA: TGTGCCAGCAGCAGGACAAGCAACTCCTACGAGCAGTACTTC. Translated, it gives CASSRTSNSYEQYF. This sequence joins TRBV6-2 or TRBV6-3 and TRBJ2-7, with D possibly matching TRBD1 (5 bases). The CDR3 is 14 amino acids. Germline CDR1 reads MNHEY; CDR2 reads SVGEGT. Trimming removed 6 bases from V and 0 bases from J, with 12 bases in between.

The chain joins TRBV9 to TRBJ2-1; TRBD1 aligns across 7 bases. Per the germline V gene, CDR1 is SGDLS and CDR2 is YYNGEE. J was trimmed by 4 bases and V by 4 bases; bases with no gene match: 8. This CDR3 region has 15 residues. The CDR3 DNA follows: TGTGCCAGCAGCCCTACAGGGGAAGGATACAATGAGCAGTTCTTC. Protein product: CASSPTGEGYNEQFF.

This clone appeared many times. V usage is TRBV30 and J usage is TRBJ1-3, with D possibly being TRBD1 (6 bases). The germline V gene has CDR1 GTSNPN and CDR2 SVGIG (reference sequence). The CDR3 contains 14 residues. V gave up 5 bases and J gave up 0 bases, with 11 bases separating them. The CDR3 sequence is CAWEGDISGNTIYF. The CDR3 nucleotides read TGTGCCTGGGAAGGGGACATCTCTGGAAACACCATATATTTT.

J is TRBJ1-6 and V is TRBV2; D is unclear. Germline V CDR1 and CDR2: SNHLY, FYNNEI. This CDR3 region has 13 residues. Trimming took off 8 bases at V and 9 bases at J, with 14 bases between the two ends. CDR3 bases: TGTGCCAGCGAGTACAGAAAGGCTTCACCCCTCCACTTT. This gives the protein CASEYRKASPLHF. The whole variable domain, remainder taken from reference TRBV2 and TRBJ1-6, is EPEVTQTPSHQVTQMGQEVILRCVPISNHLYFYWYRQILGQKVEFLVSFYNNEISEKSEIFDDQFSVERPDGSNFTLKIRSTKLEDSAMYFCASEYRKASPLHFGNGTRLTVT.

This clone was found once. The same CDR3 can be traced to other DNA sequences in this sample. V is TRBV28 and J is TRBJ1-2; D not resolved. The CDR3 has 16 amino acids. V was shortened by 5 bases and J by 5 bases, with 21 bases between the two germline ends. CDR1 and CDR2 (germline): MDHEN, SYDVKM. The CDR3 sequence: CASSPPDLSAHYGYTF. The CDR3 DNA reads TGTGCCAGCAGTCCTCCGGACTTATCGGCCCATTATGGCTACACCTTC.

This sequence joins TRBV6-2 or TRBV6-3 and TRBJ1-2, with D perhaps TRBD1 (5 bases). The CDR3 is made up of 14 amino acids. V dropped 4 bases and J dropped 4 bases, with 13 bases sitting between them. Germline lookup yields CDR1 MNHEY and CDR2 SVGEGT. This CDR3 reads CASSLTAPFYGYTF. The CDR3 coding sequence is TGTGCCAGCAGTTTGACAGCACCCTTCTATGGCTACACCTTC.

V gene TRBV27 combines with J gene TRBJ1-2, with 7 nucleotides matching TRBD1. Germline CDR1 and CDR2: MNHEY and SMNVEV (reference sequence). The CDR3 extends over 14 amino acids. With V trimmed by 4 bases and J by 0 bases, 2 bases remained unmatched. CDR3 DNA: TGTGCCAGCAGTTGGACAGGATCTAACTATGGCTACACCTTC. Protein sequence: CASSWTGSNYGYTF.

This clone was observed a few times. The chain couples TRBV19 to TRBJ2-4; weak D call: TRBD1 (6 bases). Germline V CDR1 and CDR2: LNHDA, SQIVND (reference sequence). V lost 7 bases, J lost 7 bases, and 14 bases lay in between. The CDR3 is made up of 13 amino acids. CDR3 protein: CASIGPGANIQYF. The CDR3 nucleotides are TGTGCCAGTATCGGACCAGGGGCGAACATTCAGTACTTC.

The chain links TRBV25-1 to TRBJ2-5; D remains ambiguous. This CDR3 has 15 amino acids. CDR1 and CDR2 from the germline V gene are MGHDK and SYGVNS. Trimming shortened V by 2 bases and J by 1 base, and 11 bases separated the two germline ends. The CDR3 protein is CASSEKNRAQETQYF. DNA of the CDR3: TGTGCCAGCAGTGAAAAAAACAGAGCCCAAGAGACCCAGTACTTC.

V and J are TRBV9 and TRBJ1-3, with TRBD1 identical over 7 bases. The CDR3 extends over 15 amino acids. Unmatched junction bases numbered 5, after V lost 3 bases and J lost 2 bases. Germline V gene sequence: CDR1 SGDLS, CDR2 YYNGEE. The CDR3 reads CASSGAGGTGNTIYF. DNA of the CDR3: TGTGCCAGCAGCGGGGCAGGGGGAACTGGAAACACCATATATTTT.